The 13 T cell receptor beta chains below come from one sample, sequenced in a study of T cell repertoires in ileal Crohn's disease. The assay was immunoSEQ multiplex PCR, and TCRdb's table has in-frame clones only and misses some. The table lists about 4,000 clones, roughly 72% of them singletons. As for time point: proximal margin of the surgical specimen (macroscopically non-inflamed). Sample: ileal tissue. The source of these receptors is an adult with Crohn's disease.

This clone was detected a few times. The V gene is TRBV27, the J gene TRBJ1-1; tentative D call: TRBD1 (6 bases). Germline CDR1 reads MNHEY; CDR2 reads SMNVEV (reference sequence). The CDR3 consists of 14 residues. Trimming pared 5 bases from V and 1 base from J, leaving 11 bases between. The CDR3 region is CASSPQGWNTEAFF. The CDR3 DNA is TGTGCCAGCAGTCCACAGGGATGGAACACTGAAGCTTTCTTT.

This chain uses TRBV6-1 with TRBJ2-5; D not certain. V shed 7 bases and J shed 5 bases, with 17 bases lying between them. CDR3 length: 14 amino acids. CDR1 and CDR2 from the germline V gene are MNHNS and SASEGT. The CDR3 nucleotides read TGTGCCAGCACCATGAGCTTAGTGGGGGAGACCCAGTACTTC. Translation gives CASTMSLVGETQYF.

V and J are TRBV18 and TRBJ1-2; no clear D. The CDR3 is 13 amino acids. The germline V gene has CDR1 KGHSH and CDR2 LQKENI. V lost 3 bases and J 2 bases, leaving 7 bases between the germline ends. The CDR3 bases are TGTGCCAGCTCACCCGACAAAAACTATGGCTACACCTTC. Its protein is CASSPDKNYGYTF.

This chain connects TRBV7-8 to TRBJ2-5; 8 positions match TRBD2. J gave up 4 bases and V 5 bases, and 9 bases lay outside the gene matches. This CDR3 is 15 amino acids long. The germline CDR1 and CDR2 sequences are SGHVS and FQNEAQ. CDR3 DNA sequence: TGTGCCAGCAGCCGCTGGGCGGGGGGTGTAGAGACCCAGTACTTC. It codes for CASSRWAGGVETQYF. Filled out from reference TRBV7-8 and TRBJ2-5, the complete variable domain reads GAGVSQSPRYKVAKRGQDVALRCDPISGHVSLFWYQQALGQGPEFLTYFQNEAQLDKSGLPSDRFFAERPEGSVSTLKIQRTQQEDSAVYLCASSRWAGGVETQYFGPGTRLLVL.

The chain recombines TRBV11-2 with TRBJ2-5; 10 bases line up with TRBD1. CDR1 and CDR2 (germline): SGHAT, FQNNGV. V shed 3 bases, J shed 10 bases, and the junction held 5 bases outside the gene matches. CDR3 size: 13 residues. The CDR3 coding sequence is TGTGCCAGCAGCTTCGGACAGGGGGAGGGCCAGTACTTC. It translates to CASSFGQGEGQYF.

Details on this clone: Different DNA sequences within this sample yield the same CDR3. This sequence joins TRBV5-5 and TRBJ2-7; TRBD1 aligns across 8 bases. This CDR3 spans 16 amino acids. Trimming removed 0 bases from V and 0 bases from J; junction bases left unmatched: 5. Per germline, CDR1 SGHKS and CDR2 YYEKEE (reference sequence). CDR3 nucleotide sequence: TGTGCCAGCAGCTTGGCCGCCGGGACAGGCTCCTACGAGCAGTACTTC. Amino acids: CASSLAAGTGSYEQYF.

J is TRBJ2-7 and V is TRBV10-3, with D possibly matching TRBD2 (7 bases). The V gene lost 3 bases and the J gene lost 0 bases, with 15 bases spanning the gap. Germline loops: CDR1 ENHRY, CDR2 SYGVKD. The CDR3 consists of 16 residues. This chain's CDR3 is CAISEGGTGGSYEQYF. The CDR3 region has the DNA TGTGCCATCAGTGAAGGGGGGACGGGAGGCTCCTACGAGCAGTACTTC.

CDR3 protein: CASSIHLGNTGELFF. Here the CDR3 DNA reads TGTGCCAGTAGTATACATTTAGGAAACACCGGGGAGCTGTTTTTT. The rearrangement joins TRBV19 to TRBJ2-2, with D hard to call. The CDR3 consists of 15 residues. The germline gives CDR1 LNHDA, CDR2 SQIVND (reference sequence). Trimming cost V 2 bases and J 2 bases, with 9 bases left between them.

The chain couples TRBV6-4 to TRBJ2-2, with D perhaps assigned TRBD1 or TRBD2 (5 bases each). This CDR3 is built from 14 residues. V was pared by 7 bases and J by 4 bases, with 13 bases between. Germline CDR1 reads MRHNA; CDR2 reads SNTAGT. The CDR3 DNA reads as TGTGCCAGCACCGAAGAGGGGCCCACCGGGGAGCTGTTTTTT. Translating it yields CASTEEGPTGELFF.

This clone was found a few times. The chain is built from TRBV30 and TRBJ1-3; D perhaps matches TRBD1 (5 bases). Trimming cost V 4 bases and J 0 bases, with 10 bases left between them. The CDR3 has 14 residues. Germline assignment: CDR1 GTSNPN and CDR2 SVGIG (reference sequence). The chain's CDR3 is CAWNKGNSGNTIYF. CDR3 DNA sequence: TGTGCCTGGAACAAGGGGAACTCTGGAAACACCATATATTTT.

The chain uses TRBV21-1 and TRBJ2-2; no check of the table's D call, TRBD1, against the DNA was made. TRBV21-1 is given as a pseudogene. This CDR3 region has 15 residues. CDR3 amino acids: CASSIGTVNTGELFF. In nucleotides, the CDR3 is TGTGCCAGCAGCATTGGGACAGTGAACACCGGGGAGCTGTTTTTT.

As concerns this clone: This sample includes further DNA sequences coding for the same CDR3. The chain has TRBV7-9 and TRBJ1-1; tentatively, D is TRBD1 (6 bases). V lost 5 bases and J 5 bases, leaving 12 bases between the germline ends. Germline CDR1 is SEHNR and CDR2 is FQNEAQ (reference sequence). The CDR3 length is 13 residues. CDR3: CASSPQGPTEAFF. As DNA, the CDR3 is TGTGCCAGCAGCCCCCAGGGGCCGACTGAAGCTTTCTTT.

The V call is TRBV6-1, the J call TRBJ2-2, with D maybe TRBD1 (5 bases). The germline CDR1 and CDR2 sequences are MNHNS and SASEGT. This CDR3 contains 16 residues. Trimming took off 1 base at V and 6 bases at J, with 15 bases between the two ends. The CDR3 spells CASSEESPGLSGELFF. The CDR3 DNA is TGTGCCAGCAGTGAAGAATCTCCAGGGTTATCCGGGGAGCTGTTTTTT.